Listed below are T cell receptor beta chains from one sample, sequenced in a study of vaccination and CD4 T cells after COVID-19. Their target antigens are unknown. TCRdb passed the PCR reads through MiXCR, listing each CDR3 protein once. The data hold several thousand distinct CDR3 sequences, with 20% to 25% observed a single time. The sample taken for sequencing was CD4+ T cells from blood, cultured in vitro. Receptors were obtained from a human donor who had recovered from COVID-19. Both conserved end residues are part of each CDR3. Each record gives: V gene, clone size, D gene, J gene, CDR3 length, CDR3 protein, CDR3 DNA. A D gene is named only where the DNA matches it firmly. Only part of the rows carry a size: once, few, many, or a class if the clone is expanded.

TRBV9,-,-,TRBJ1-2,15,CASSAGRGGDYGYTF,TGTGCCAGCAGCGCTGGAAGGGGGGGGGACTATGGCTACACCTTC
TRBV19,medium-sized,TRBD1,TRBJ2-7,14,CASSIEDRGHEQYF,TGTGCCAGTAGTATAGAGGACAGGGGCCACGAGCAGTACTTC
TRBV6-2/TRBV6-3,few,TRBD1,TRBJ1-1,13,CAIQDRGGTEAFF,TGTGCCATCCAGGACAGGGGGGGAACTGAAGCTTTCTTT
TRBV12-5,few,-,TRBJ1-5,15,CASGANGGSNQPQHF,TGTGCTAGTGGCGCAAACGGTGGGAGCAATCAGCCCCAGCATTTT
TRBV20-1,few,TRBD1,TRBJ1-4,16,CSARTGGTGTNEKLFF,TGCAGTGCTAGGACAGGGGGCACGGGTACTAATGAAAAACTGTTTTTT
TRBV7-9,medium-sized,-,TRBJ1-2,15,CASSPQRTEDYGYTF,TGTGCCAGCAGCCCACAACGGACAGAGGACTATGGCTACACCTTC
TRBV7-2,few,-,TRBJ2-5,14,CASSLLQAGATQYF,TGTGCCAGCAGCTTACTTCAGGCGGGGGCGACCCAGTACTTC
TRBV29-1,-,-,TRBJ1-5,12,CSVGGVKQPQHF,TGCAGCGTTGGGGGGGTTAAACAGCCCCAGCATTTT
TRBV24-1,few,-,TRBJ2-1,13,CATSDLGVGEQFF,TGTGCCACCAGTGATTTGGGGGTCGGTGAGCAGTTCTTC
TRBV4-2,-,-,TRBJ1-1,16,CASSQITKGRSLRASF,TGTGCCAGCAGCCAGATCACTAAAGGACGGAGCCTCAGAGCTTCCTTT
TRBV28,-,TRBD2,TRBJ2-2,17,CASSLWRLAGGPGELFF,TGTGCCAGCAGTTTATGGCGCCTAGCGGGGGGGCCCGGGGAGCTGTTTTTT
TRBV20-1,medium-sized,TRBD1,TRBJ1-6,14,CSAREDRGNSPLHF,TGCAGTGCTAGAGAGGACAGGGGGAATTCACCCCTCCACTTT
TRBV19,medium-sized,-,TRBJ2-6,18,CASSIRARGATGANVLTF,TGTGCCAGTAGTATACGCGCTCGGGGGGCGACTGGGGCCAACGTCCTGACTTTC
TRBV12-3/TRBV12-4,once,TRBD2,TRBJ2-1,15,CASSREAGGLNEQFF,TGTGCCAGCAGTAGGGAAGCGGGGGGGCTCAATGAGCAGTTCTTC
TRBV6-1,medium-sized,TRBD1,TRBJ1-6,16,CASSSGTGSYNSPLHF,TGTGCCAGCAGCTCCGGGACAGGGTCCTATAATTCACCCCTCCACTTT
TRBV20-1,medium-sized,TRBD2,TRBJ2-2,14,CSAAAGGLAGELFF,TGCAGTGCCGCAGCGGGGGGGTTGGCCGGGGAGCTGTTTTTT
TRBV20-1,few,-,TRBJ1-1,12,CSAAQTYTEAFF,TGCAGTGCTGCCCAGACATACACTGAAGCTTTCTTT
TRBV20-1,medium-sized,TRBD2,TRBJ2-1,16,CSARDWASGGMSEQFF,TGCAGTGCTAGAGATTGGGCTAGCGGGGGCATGAGTGAGCAGTTCTTC
TRBV14,-,-,TRBJ1-2,13,CASSQRVGDGYTF,TGTGCCAGCAGCCAAAGGGTAGGGGATGGCTACACCTTC
TRBV6-2/TRBV6-3,-,-,TRBJ2-3,14,CASGRGSRTDTRYF,TGTGCCAGCGGCCGGGGATCACGCACAGATACGCGGTATTTT
TRBV12-3/TRBV12-4,few,TRBD1,TRBJ1-5,14,CASSRTGANQPQHF,TGTGCCAGCTCGAGGACAGGGGCCAATCAGCCCCAGCATTTT
TRBV9,-,-,TRBJ1-5,16,CASSVSSGASNQPQHF,TGTGCCAGCAGCGTAAGTTCAGGGGCTAGCAATCAGCCCCAGCATTTT
TRBV6-1,-,-,TRBJ2-7,13,CASTTTVSYEQYF,TGTGCCAGCACAACTACAGTTTCCTACGAGCAGTACTTC
TRBV20-1,few,TRBD1,TRBJ1-3,17,CSARGSQGESSGNTIYF,TGCAGTGCTAGAGGCTCCCAGGGGGAGAGCTCTGGAAACACCATATATTTT
TRBV6-1,few,-,TRBJ2-1,15,CASSRFLSSYNEQFF,TGTGCCAGCAGTCGTTTCTTAAGCTCCTACAATGAGCAGTTCTTC
TRBV2,few,-,TRBJ1-3,15,CASTPNGISGNTIYF,TGTGCCAGCACGCCAAACGGCATCTCTGGAAACACCATATATTTT
TRBV20-1,few,TRBD2,TRBJ2-7,14,CSASSSSGVYEQYF,TGCAGTGCTAGCTCTTCTAGCGGGGTGTACGAGCAGTACTTC
TRBV2,few,-,TRBJ1-1,14,CASRRLGQSTEAFF,TGTGCCAGCAGGAGACTTGGACAGTCCACTGAAGCTTTCTTT
TRBV12-3/TRBV12-4,few,-,TRBJ2-7,12,CASSWELEEQYF,TGTGCCAGCAGTTGGGAACTGGAAGAGCAGTACTTC
TRBV6-1,large,TRBD1,TRBJ1-2,13,CASRSTGANGYTF,TGTGCCAGCAGAAGCACAGGGGCCAATGGCTACACCTTC
TRBV9,-,TRBD1,TRBJ2-2,15,CASSAGQANTGELFF,TGTGCCAGCAGCGCGGGACAGGCGAACACCGGGGAGCTGTTTTTT
TRBV6-1,-,-,TRBJ1-2,16,CASSDMSSGGGFGYTF,TGTGCCAGCAGTGATATGAGTTCGGGGGGAGGTTTTGGCTACACCTTC
TRBV6-1,few,TRBD2,TRBJ2-5,15,CATSSGGGYQETQYF,TGTGCCACCTCTAGCGGGGGGGGTTACCAAGAGACCCAGTACTTC
TRBV30,-,-,TRBJ2-2,12,CAWNTGPGELFF,TGTGCCTGGAACACGGGCCCCGGGGAGCTGTTTTTT
TRBV10-2,-,-,TRBJ1-5,14,CASRAAGGNQPQHF,TGCGCCAGCAGGGCAGCGGGAGGGAATCAGCCCCAGCATTTT
TRBV19,few,-,TRBJ1-1,12,CASSRQNTEAFF,TGTGCCAGTAGTAGACAGAACACTGAAGCTTTCTTT
TRBV5-8,-,-,TRBJ1-2,14,CASSLTGQNYGYTF,TGTGCCAGCAGCTTGACAGGGCAAAACTATGGCTACACCTTC
TRBV27,medium-sized,-,TRBJ1-6,14,CASRRPSQPAPLHF,TGTGCCAGCAGACGTCCTTCTCAGCCCGCACCCCTCCACTTT
TRBV7-2,few,-,TRBJ2-5,13,CASSFSYQETQYF,TGTGCCAGCAGCTTCAGCTACCAAGAGACCCAGTACTTC
TRBV7-2,few,TRBD2,TRBJ2-7,15,CASSRSGTSWIEQYF,TGTGCCAGCAGCCGTTCCGGGACTAGCTGGATCGAGCAGTACTTC